The 9 T cell receptor beta chains below all came from one sample that was sequenced in a study of blood T cell repertoires in COVID-19. Sequencing used immunoSEQ multiplex PCR; TCRdb keeps in-frame clones, though not all of them. The repertoire holds some 110,000 clones, with 86% as singletons. Input material: peripheral blood. Receptor source: a man aged 65-85 years who had recovered from COVID-19.

V gene TRBV2 combines with J gene TRBJ2-1, with D perhaps matching TRBD2 (5 bases). Germline V lookup: CDR1 SNHLY, CDR2 FYNNEI. The CDR3 totals 19 residues. V shed 4 bases and J shed 5 bases, with 27 bases lying between them. The CDR3 loop is CASSVWRGLVSAKDNEQFF. CDR3 nucleotides: TGTGCCAGCAGTGTATGGCGTGGCTTAGTTAGCGCGAAAGACAATGAGCAGTTCTTC.

The chain uses TRBV27 and TRBJ1-6, with D possibly matching TRBD1 (5 bases). Trimming removed 3 bases from V and 1 base from J, with 13 bases in between. This CDR3 has 17 amino acids. The germline CDR1 and CDR2 sequences are MNHEY and SMNVEV (reference sequence). The CDR3 nucleotides are TGTGCCAGCAGTTTTCTCTGGGGCCGTTCCTATAATTCACCCCTCCACTTT. It specifies CASSFLWGRSYNSPLHF.

This clone was counted once. V gene TRBV27 combines with J gene TRBJ1-2, with a possible D match to TRBD1 (6 bases). Trimming took off 5 bases at V and 4 bases at J, with 14 bases between the two ends. CDR3 length equals 14 residues. Germline V gives CDR1 MNHEY, CDR2 SMNVEV (reference sequence). Here the CDR3 reads CASSTGRGTYGYTF. As DNA, the CDR3 is TGTGCCAGCAGTACCGGCAGGGGAACCTATGGCTACACCTTC.

The gene calls are TRBV6-1 and TRBJ2-1; TRBD2 is a possible D gene (6 bases). Trimming removed 3 bases at V and 7 bases at J, with 13 bases between. Germline V gene sequence: CDR1 MNHNS, CDR2 SASEGT. The CDR3 sequence is 14 residues long. This chain's CDR3 is CASSERRAGNEQFF. In DNA, the CDR3 is TGTGCCAGCAGTGAGAGGCGCGCGGGGAATGAGCAGTTCTTC.

The V call is TRBV5-1, the J call TRBJ2-2; D is possibly TRBD1 (5 bases). CDR1 and CDR2 (germline): SGHRS, YFSETQ. The CDR3 sequence is 15 residues long. Trimming took off 4 bases at V and 1 base at J, with 11 bases between the two ends. The CDR3: CASSRITGNTGELFF. The DNA of the CDR3 is TGCGCCAGCAGCCGTATTACAGGGAACACCGGGGAGCTGTTTTTT.

The V and J genes are TRBV30 and TRBJ2-1; no definite D call. CDR1 and CDR2 from the germline V gene are GTSNPN and SVGIG (reference sequence). CDR3 length: 14 amino acids. The V and J ends lost 4 bases and 5 bases respectively, with 15 bases between them. CDR3 DNA sequence: TGTGCCTGGACTTTCCAGGTTTGGGACAATGAGCAGTTCTTC. This codes for CAWTFQVWDNEQFF. The full variable domain, with the rest looked up from reference TRBV30 and TRBJ2-1, is SQTIHQWPATLVQPVGSPLSLECTVEGTSNPNLYWYRQAAGRGLQLLFYSVGIGQISSEVPQNLSASRPQDRQFILSSKKLLLSDSGFYLCAWTFQVWDNEQFFGPGTRLTVL.

The chain joins TRBV2 to TRBJ1-1; 9 bases fit TRBD1. The germline V gene has CDR1 SNHLY and CDR2 FYNNEI. CDR3 length equals 13 residues. With V trimmed by 7 bases and J by 9 bases, 9 bases remained unmatched. This CDR3 is CASILGGQGKAFF. DNA of the CDR3: TGTGCCAGCATCCTGGGGGGACAGGGAAAAGCTTTCTTT.

The chain employs TRBV6-5 and TRBJ2-1, with 7 bases identical to TRBD2. The CDR3 is made up of 14 amino acids. Trimming took 6 bases from V and 5 from J; bases not matched to a gene: 7. Germline CDR1 and CDR2: MNHEY and SVGAGI. The CDR3: CASSLRLAHNEQFF. CDR3 coding DNA: TGTGCCAGCAGCCTAAGACTAGCCCACAATGAGCAGTTCTTC.

This clone has more than one count but fewer than ten. V is TRBV10-1 and J is TRBJ1-1; 10 bases line up with TRBD1. The CDR3 is 14 amino acids. From germline, CDR1 is WNHNN and CDR2 SYGVQD (reference sequence). The V gene end was trimmed by 4 bases and the J gene end by 1 base; junction bases not matched to a gene: 0. The CDR3 DNA reads TGCGCCAGCAGTGGACAGGGGGCGAACACTGAAGCTTTCTTT. This translates into CASSGQGANTEAFF.